This T cell receptor (beta chain) was documented in a study of T-cell reconstitution after alpha-beta-depleted transplantation in children. Points from the study as a whole: Some patients' high day-60 TCRbeta diversity was traced to surviving recipient T cells and thymic progenitors. Among T cells one year after transplant, newly produced cells accounted for most counts and diversity. Reports say that about two months after transplant, the alpha-beta T cells came out of several hundred graft clones that had expanded.

The CDR3 spans 13 residues. The germline V gene has CDR1 LNHDA and CDR2 SQIVND (reference sequence). The J segment lost 3 bases and the V segment lost 4 bases, leaving 3 bases of the junction unmatched. This clonotype occurred a few times. Its antigen is unknown. TCRbeta library preparation incorporated unique molecular identifiers. TCRdb analysed the PCR reads with MiXCR anew, one entry per CDR3 protein. The sample includes about 97,000 distinct CDR3 sequences, about 8% seen only once; the top ten take over 15%. The material sequenced was PBMCs, taken before TCRalphabeta/CD19-depleted stem cell transplant. The sequence derives from a boy aged 2 to 10 with acute lymphoblastic leukemia, due to receive a stem cell transplant. J is TRBJ2-7 and V is TRBV19; 7 nucleotides agree with TRBD1. The CDR3 bases are TGTGCCAGTAGTAGGGGACAGATCTACGAGCAGTACTTC. It codes for CASSRGQIYEQYF.